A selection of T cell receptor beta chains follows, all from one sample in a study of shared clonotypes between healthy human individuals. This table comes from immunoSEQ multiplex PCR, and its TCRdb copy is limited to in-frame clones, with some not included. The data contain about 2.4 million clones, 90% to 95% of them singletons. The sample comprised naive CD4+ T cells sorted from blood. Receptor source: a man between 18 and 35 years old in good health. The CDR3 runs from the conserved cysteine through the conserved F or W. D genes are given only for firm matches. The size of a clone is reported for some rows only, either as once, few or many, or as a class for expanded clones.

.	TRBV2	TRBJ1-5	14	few	CASSRTSNNQPQHF	TGTGCCAGCAGCCGTACAAGTAACAATCAGCCCCAGCATTTT
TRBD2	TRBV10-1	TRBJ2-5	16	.	CASSEVGAGGQETQYF	TGCGCCAGCAGTGAGGTGGGCGCGGGAGGGCAGGAGACCCAGTACTTC
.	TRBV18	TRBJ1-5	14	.	CASSPPAGSQPQHF	TGTGCCAGCTCACCACCCGCAGGTAGCCAGCCCCAGCATTTT
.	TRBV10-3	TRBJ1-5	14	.	CAISEGGINQPQHF	TGTGCCATCAGTGAGGGGGGCATCAATCAGCCCCAGCATTTT
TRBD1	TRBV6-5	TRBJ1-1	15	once	CASSKQGPVNTEAFF	TGTGCCAGCAGCAAACAGGGGCCGGTCAACACTGAAGCTTTCTTT
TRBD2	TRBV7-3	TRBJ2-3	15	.	CASSLAGILTDTQYF	TGTGCCAGCAGCCTAGCGGGGATACTCACAGATACGCAGTATTTT
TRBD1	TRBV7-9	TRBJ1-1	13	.	CASSLGTGSEAFF	TGTGCCAGCAGCTTAGGGACAGGCTCTGAAGCTTTCTTT
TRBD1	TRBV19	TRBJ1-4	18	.	CASSWTGSSVVTNEKLFF	TGTGCCAGTAGTTGGACAGGGAGTTCCGTGGTAACTAATGAAAAACTGTTTTTT
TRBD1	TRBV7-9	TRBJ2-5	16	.	CASSLKGTGPRETQYF	TGTGCCAGCAGCTTAAAGGGGACAGGGCCGCGAGAGACCCAGTACTTC
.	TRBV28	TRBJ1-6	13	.	CASTAEGNSPLHF	TGTGCCAGCACTGCGGAGGGGAATTCACCCCTCCACTTT
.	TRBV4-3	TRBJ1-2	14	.	CASSPPGTYYGYTF	TGCGCCAGCAGCCCTCCCGGGACTTATTATGGCTACACCTTC
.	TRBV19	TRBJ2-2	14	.	CASSWAGGTGELFF	TGTGCCAGTAGTTGGGCGGGCGGCACCGGGGAGCTGTTTTTT
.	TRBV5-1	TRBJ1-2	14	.	CASRSSTGNYGYTF	TGCGCCAGCAGATCGAGTACAGGGAACTATGGCTACACCTTC
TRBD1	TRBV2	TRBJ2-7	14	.	CASRTGAIYYEQYF	TGTGCCAGCAGAACAGGGGCAATCTACTACGAGCAGTACTTC
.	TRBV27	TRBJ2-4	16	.	CASSTSKQGWQNIQYF	TGTGCCAGCAGTACCTCGAAACAGGGATGGCAAAACATTCAGTACTTC
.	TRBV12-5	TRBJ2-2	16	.	CASGLGQQGSAGELFF	TGTGCTAGTGGTTTAGGTCAACAGGGATCTGCCGGGGAGCTGTTTTTT
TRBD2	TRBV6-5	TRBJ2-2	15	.	CASRPSGRDTGELFF	TGTGCCAGCAGGCCTAGCGGGAGAGACACCGGGGAGCTGTTTTTT
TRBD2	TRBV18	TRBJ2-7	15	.	CASSTNPGGNYEQYF	TGTGCCAGCTCAACTAACCCGGGAGGCAACTACGAGCAGTACTTC
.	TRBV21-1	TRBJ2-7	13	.	CASSKPSPYEQYF	TGTGCCAGCAGCAAACCCTCCCCCTACGAGCAGTACTTC
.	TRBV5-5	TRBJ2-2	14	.	CASSELQGSGELFF	TGTGCCAGCAGCGAACTGCAGGGGTCCGGGGAGCTGTTTTTT
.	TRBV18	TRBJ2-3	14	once	CASSPQGNTDTQYF	TGTGCCAGCTCACCACAGGGGAACACAGATACGCAGTATTTT
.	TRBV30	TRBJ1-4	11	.	CAWTGSEKLFF	TGTGCCTGGACAGGGAGTGAAAAACTGTTTTTT
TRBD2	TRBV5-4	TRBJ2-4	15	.	CASSLGTSGGSVQYF	TGTGCCAGCAGCCTCGGGACTAGCGGGGGGTCAGTTCAGTACTTC